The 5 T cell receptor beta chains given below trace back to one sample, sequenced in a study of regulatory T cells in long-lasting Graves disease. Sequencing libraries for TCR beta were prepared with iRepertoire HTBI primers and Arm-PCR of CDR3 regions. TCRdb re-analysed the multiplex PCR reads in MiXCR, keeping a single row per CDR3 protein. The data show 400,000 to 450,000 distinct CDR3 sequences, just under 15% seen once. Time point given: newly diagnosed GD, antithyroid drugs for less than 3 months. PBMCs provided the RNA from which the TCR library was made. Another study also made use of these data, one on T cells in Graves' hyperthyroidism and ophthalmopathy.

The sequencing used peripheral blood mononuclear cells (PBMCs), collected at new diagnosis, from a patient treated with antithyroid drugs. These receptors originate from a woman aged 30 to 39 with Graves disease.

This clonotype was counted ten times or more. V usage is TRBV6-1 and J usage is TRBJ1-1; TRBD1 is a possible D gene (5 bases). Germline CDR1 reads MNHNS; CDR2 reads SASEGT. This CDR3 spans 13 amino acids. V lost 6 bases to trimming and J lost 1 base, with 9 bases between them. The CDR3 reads CASRRTRNTEAFF. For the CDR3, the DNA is TGTGCCAGCAGGAGGACACGGAACACTGAAGCTTTCTTT.

In DNA, the CDR3 is TGTGCCAGCGTATTTGCGGGGCGGGGCTGGAACTATGGCTACACCTTC. This sequence encodes CASVFAGRGWNYGYTF. This chain connects TRBV28 to TRBJ1-2; tentatively, D is TRBD1 (5 bases). CDR3 size: 16 residues. In germline, CDR1 is MDHEN, CDR2 SYDVKM. V was trimmed by 8 bases and J by 2 bases, leaving 21 bases between them.

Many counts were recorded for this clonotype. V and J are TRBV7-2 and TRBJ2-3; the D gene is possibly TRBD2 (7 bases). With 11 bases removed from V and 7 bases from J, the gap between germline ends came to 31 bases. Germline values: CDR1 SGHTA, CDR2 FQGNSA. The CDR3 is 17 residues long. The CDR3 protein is CASGSKAGGATSNTQYF. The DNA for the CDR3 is TGTGCCTCCGGATCCAAGGCTGGGGGGGCCACTAGTAATACGCAGTATTTT.

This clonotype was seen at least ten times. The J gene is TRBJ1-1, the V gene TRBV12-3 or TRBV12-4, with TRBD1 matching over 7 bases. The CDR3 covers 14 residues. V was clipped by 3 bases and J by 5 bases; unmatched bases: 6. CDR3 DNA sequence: TGTGCCAGCAGTTTGTCCAGGGGGAGGACTGAAGCTTTCTTT. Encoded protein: CASSLSRGRTEAFF.

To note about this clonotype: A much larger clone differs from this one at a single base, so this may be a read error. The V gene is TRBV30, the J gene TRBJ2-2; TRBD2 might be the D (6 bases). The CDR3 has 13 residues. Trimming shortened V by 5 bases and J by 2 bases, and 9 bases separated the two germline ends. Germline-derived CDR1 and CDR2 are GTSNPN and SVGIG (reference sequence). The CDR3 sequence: CAWSGGNTGELFF. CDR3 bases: TGTGCCTGGTCCGGGGGAAACACCGGGGAGCTGTTTTTT. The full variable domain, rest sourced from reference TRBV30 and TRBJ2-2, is SQTIHQWPATLVQPVGSPLSLECTVEGTSNPNLYWYRQAAGRGLQLLFYSVGIGQISSEVPQNLSASRPQDRQFILSSKKLLLSDSGFYLCAWSGGNTGELFFGEGSRLTVL.